This T cell receptor (beta chain) was sequenced for a study of shared clonotypes between healthy human individuals. The study's findings and limits: Larger estimated richness was generally seen in naive subsets than in memory subsets. Around 5% was the fraction of naive CD4 clonotypes found shared across a few donors.

The germline V and J ends were trimmed by 0 bases and 8 bases, with 17 bases remaining between them. This CDR3 is 15 amino acids long. Germline CDR1 and CDR2: SGHRS and YFSETQ. As to this clone: Antigen specificity is unknown.

TCRdb keeps only in-frame clones here, not all; method: immunoSEQ multiplex PCR. The sample shows about 800,000 clones, about 96% of them seen only once. The naive CD8 population came from CD45RO-negative cells selected for CCR7, without terminally differentiated effector memory CD45RA+ cells. The sample consisted of naive CD8+ T cells sorted from blood. The chain joins TRBV5-1 to TRBJ1-1; no clear D. The receptor was isolated from a man aged 25 to 40 in good health. This CDR3 is CASSLVGSSPGEAFF. CDR3 DNA sequence: TGCGCCAGCAGCTTGGTTGGGTCCTCACCAGGCGAAGCTTTCTTT.